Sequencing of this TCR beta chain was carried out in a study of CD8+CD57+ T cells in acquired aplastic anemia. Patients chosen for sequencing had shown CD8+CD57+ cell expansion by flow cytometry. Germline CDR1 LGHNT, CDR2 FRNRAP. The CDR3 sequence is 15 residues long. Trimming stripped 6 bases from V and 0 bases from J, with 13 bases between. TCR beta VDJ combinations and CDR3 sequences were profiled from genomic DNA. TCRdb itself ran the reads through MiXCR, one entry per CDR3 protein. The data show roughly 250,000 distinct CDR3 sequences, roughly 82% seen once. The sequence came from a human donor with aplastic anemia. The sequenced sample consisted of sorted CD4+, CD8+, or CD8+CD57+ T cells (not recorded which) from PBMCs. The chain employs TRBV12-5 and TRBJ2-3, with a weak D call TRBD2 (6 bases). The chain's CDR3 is CASGPGEQSTDTQYF. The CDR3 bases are TGTGCTAGTGGCCCGGGGGAGCAAAGCACAGATACGCAGTATTTT.